This record concerns one T cell receptor beta chain sequence. Its antigen is unknown. The data belong to a study of cytomegalovirus exposure and HLA in healthy donors. Across the whole study: An earlier analysis identified 120 million or so unique TCR beta sequences in 150 million to 200 million T cells.

This PCR relied on a set of 60 Vbeta primers and 13 Jbeta primers. Libraries were prepared by immunoSEQ multiplex PCR; TCRdb keeps only in-frame clonotypes and omits some of them. The data hold 150,000 to 200,000 clones, with 80% to 90% observed a single time. Those who donated were healthy bone marrow donors. The CDR3 totals 11 residues. Trimming took off 6 bases at V and 4 bases at J, with 4 bases between the two ends. CDR1 is SNHLY, CDR2 FYNNEI, per germline. General study findings and limits: Some TCR beta chains (164 of them) were listed as cytomegalovirus-associated. Whilst most TCR sequences proved rare, a subset of public TCRs occurred across many donors.

The chain combines TRBV2 with TRBJ1-3; D uncertain. This TCR was sampled from a man aged 18 to 29 in good health and CMV-seropositive. Material for sequencing was PBMCs. As DNA, the CDR3 is TGTGCCAGCAGGTTAGGAAACACCATATATTTT. It is translated as CASRLGNTIYF.